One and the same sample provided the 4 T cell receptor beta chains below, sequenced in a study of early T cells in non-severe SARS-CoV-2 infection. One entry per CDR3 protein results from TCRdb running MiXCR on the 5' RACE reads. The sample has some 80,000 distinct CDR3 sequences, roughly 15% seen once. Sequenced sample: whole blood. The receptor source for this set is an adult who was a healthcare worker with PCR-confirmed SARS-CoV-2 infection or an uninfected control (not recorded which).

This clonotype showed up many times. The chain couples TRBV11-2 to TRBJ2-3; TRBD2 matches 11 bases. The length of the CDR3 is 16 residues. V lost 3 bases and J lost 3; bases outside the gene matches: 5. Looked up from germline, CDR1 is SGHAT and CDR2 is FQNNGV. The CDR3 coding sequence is TGTGCCAGCAGCTTCCTAGCGGGGGGAGCAACAGATACGCAGTATTTT. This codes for CASSFLAGGATDTQYF.

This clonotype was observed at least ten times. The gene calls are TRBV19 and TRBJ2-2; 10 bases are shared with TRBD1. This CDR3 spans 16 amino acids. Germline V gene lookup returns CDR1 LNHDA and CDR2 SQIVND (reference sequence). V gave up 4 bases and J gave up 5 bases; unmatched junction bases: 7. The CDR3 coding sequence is TGTGCCAGTAGTAAAGCGAGACAGGGGGCTACCGGGGAGCTGTTTTTT. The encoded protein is CASSKARQGATGELFF.

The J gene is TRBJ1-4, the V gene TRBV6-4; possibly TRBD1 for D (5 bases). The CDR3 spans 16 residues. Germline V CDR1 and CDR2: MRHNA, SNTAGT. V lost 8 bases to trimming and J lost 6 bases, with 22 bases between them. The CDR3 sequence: CASGKDPRGSYEKLFF. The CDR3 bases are TGTGCCAGCGGAAAGGACCCACGGGGGTCCTATGAAAAACTGTTTTTT.

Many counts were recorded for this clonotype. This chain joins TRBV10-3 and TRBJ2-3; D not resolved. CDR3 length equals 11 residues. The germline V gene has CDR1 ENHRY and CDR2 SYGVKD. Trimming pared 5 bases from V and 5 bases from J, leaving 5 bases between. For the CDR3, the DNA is TGTGCCATCAGTAAAAGAGATACGCAGTATTTT. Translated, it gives CAISKRDTQYF.